The clone carrying this T cell receptor (beta chain) was detected a few times. Its antigen is unknown. The data originate from a study of T cell repertoires in cytomegalovirus infection. At the level of the study: Indications of both CMV infection and matching HLA type were provided by public TCR beta signatures. Notes on the study in general: What dominated the ex vivo response were HLA-C-restricted CMV-specific TCR beta clonotypes. Accumulated public TCR beta family frequency recognized individuals carrying CMV together with the relevant HLA.

TCRdb called the reads again in MiXCR, with one record for every CDR3 protein. This repertoire shows around 450,000 distinct CDR3 sequences, approximately 31% found once; its top ten account for roughly an eighth. The CDR3 totals 15 residues. CDR1 is DFQATT and CDR2 is SNEGSKA in the germline V gene (reference sequence). The J segment lost 8 bases and the V segment lost 4 bases, leaving 11 bases of the junction unmatched. Material: PBMCs. This clonotype originated in a human donor in good health (CMV status not recorded). Some clones in this sample may be carry-over from other donors' samples. The genes are TRBV20-1 and TRBJ2-1; 10 nucleotides match TRBD2. The CDR3 loop is CSAIQLAGPRDEQFF. The CDR3 DNA sequence: TGCAGTGCTATACAACTAGCGGGGCCCCGGGATGAGCAGTTCTTC.